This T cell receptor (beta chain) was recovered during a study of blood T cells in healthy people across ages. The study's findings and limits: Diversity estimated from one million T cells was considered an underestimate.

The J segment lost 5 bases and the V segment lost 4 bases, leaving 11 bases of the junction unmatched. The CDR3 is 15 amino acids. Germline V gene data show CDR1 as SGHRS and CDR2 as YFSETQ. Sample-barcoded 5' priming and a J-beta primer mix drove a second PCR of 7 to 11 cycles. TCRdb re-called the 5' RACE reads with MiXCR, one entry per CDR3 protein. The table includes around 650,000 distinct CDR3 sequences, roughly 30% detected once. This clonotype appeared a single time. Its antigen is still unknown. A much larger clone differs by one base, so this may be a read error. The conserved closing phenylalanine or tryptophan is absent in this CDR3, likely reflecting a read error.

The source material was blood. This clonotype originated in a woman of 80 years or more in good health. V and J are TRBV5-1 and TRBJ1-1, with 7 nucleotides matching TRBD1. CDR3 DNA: TGCGCCAGCAGCAAACTACGACAGGGACGGACTGAAGCTTTCTGT. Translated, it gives CASSKLRQGRTEAFC.